Listed here is a single T cell receptor (beta chain). The antigen is not known. The repertoire was sequenced with immunoSEQ multiplex PCR; TCRdb's copy has only in-frame clones and lacks some. In the table there are fewer than 85,000 clones, about nine tenths of which are singletons. The sample comes from a study of OX40 agonist ivuxolimab in advanced cancers. Looking at the study overall: The treatment was a fully human IgG2 OX40 agonist, ivuxolimab. Dose-escalation patients suffered from hepatocellular carcinoma, melanoma, renal cell or head and neck cancer. Prior therapy, whether anti-PD-1, anti-PD-L1 or anti-CTLA-4, was allowed, and roughly 40% had some.

Points from the study as a whole: On average, a greater number of expanded clones characterised CD8+ T cells relative to CD4+.

The CDR3 has 15 residues. V was pared by 5 bases and J by 3 bases, with 14 bases between. The germline V gene encodes CDR1 SGHAT and CDR2 FQDESV (reference sequence). The TCR originated in an adult with an advanced solid tumor such as melanoma, head and neck, liver or kidney cancer. The input for sequencing was CD4+ or CD8+ T cells sorted from blood, taken in a trial of the OX40 agonist ivuxolimab. The V gene is TRBV11-1, the J gene TRBJ2-1; D not certain. The CDR3 loop reads CASSRDQKNYNEQFF. The CDR3 nucleotides are TGTGCCAGCAGCCGCGACCAAAAGAACTACAATGAGCAGTTCTTC.